Each of the 10 T cell receptor beta chains below was sequenced from the same sample in a study of cytomegalovirus exposure and HLA in healthy donors. PCR employed 60 Vbeta and 13 Jbeta primers. TCRdb keeps only in-frame clones here, not all; method: immunoSEQ multiplex PCR. The sample has 150,000 or so clones; roughly 79% are singletons. Sequenced input: PBMCs. These TCRs come from a woman in her forties in good health and CMV-seronegative.

V gene TRBV7-9 combines with J gene TRBJ1-5; D unresolved. Germline CDR1 and CDR2: SEHNR and FQNEAQ (reference sequence). Deletions cut 1 base from V and 9 bases from J, with 10 bases between. This CDR3 is 13 amino acids long. For the CDR3, the DNA is TGTGCCAGCAGCTTAGGAGCGGATCGGCCCCAGCATTTT. This gives the protein CASSLGADRPQHF.

The chain combines TRBV7-2 with TRBJ2-7, with 8 bases aligning to TRBD2. V gave up 1 base and J gave up 6 bases; unmatched junction bases: 2. The CDR3 is made up of 13 amino acids. The germline gives CDR1 SGHTA, CDR2 FQGNSA. CDR3 in DNA: TGTGCCAGCAGCTTAGACGGGAGGGGCGAGCAGTACTTC. Protein: CASSLDGRGEQYF.

The sample holds one count of this clone. The rearrangement links TRBV6-5 to TRBJ2-7; no clear D. Trimming took off 0 bases at V and 2 bases at J, with 8 bases between the two ends. CDR3 length: 14 amino acids. Germline V lookup: CDR1 MNHEY, CDR2 SVGAGI. In DNA form, the CDR3 reads TGTGCCAGCAGTTACTCTATTCCCCCCTACGAGCAGTACTTC. Amino acid sequence: CASSYSIPPYEQYF.

This clone was counted between two and nine times. The chain carries TRBV10-3 and TRBJ1-5; maybe TRBD1 (5 bases). CDR3 size: 13 residues. V was trimmed by 6 bases and J by 9 bases, leaving 15 bases between them. Germline V gene data show CDR1 as ENHRY and CDR2 as SYGVKD. The CDR3 sequence: CAISPDRGRPQHF. As DNA, the CDR3 is TGTGCCATCAGCCCAGACAGAGGCCGGCCCCAGCATTTT.

This rearrangement joins TRBV18 to TRBJ2-1, with a tentative D call TRBD2 (6 bases). Looked up from germline, CDR1 is KGHSH and CDR2 is LQKENI. V was pared by 1 base and J by 2 bases, with 6 bases between. This CDR3 comprises 14 residues. CDR3 region: CASSPLAAYNEQFF. CDR3 bases: TGTGCCAGCTCACCACTAGCGGCCTACAATGAGCAGTTCTTC.

The rearrangement uses TRBV5-4 and TRBJ2-6; TRBD1 aligns across 7 bases. J lost 4 bases, V lost 4 bases, and 5 bases had no gene match. CDR3 length: 15 amino acids. Germline V gene lookup returns CDR1 SGHNT and CDR2 YYREEE (reference sequence). The CDR3 DNA reads as TGTGCCAGCAGCCAGACAGGGACGGGGGCCAACGTCCTGACTTTC. Encoded protein: CASSQTGTGANVLTF.

The chain links TRBV6-1 to TRBJ2-7; D gene uncertain. V lost 3 bases and J lost 2, with 11 bases in between. CDR1 is MNHNS and CDR2 is SASEGT in the germline V gene. The CDR3 sequence is 14 residues long. CDR3 amino acids: CASSERPVPYEQYF. CDR3 bases: TGTGCCAGCAGTGAGAGGCCGGTACCCTACGAGCAGTACTTC.

The chain employs TRBV19 and TRBJ1-1; TRBD1 might be the D (5 bases). The germline CDR1 and CDR2 sequences are LNHDA and SQIVND (reference sequence). V lost 3 bases and J lost 0, with 14 bases in between. CDR3 size: 16 residues. This chain's CDR3 is CASSMVGRGMNTEAFF. The CDR3 coding sequence is TGTGCCAGTAGTATGGTGGGGAGGGGTATGAACACTGAAGCTTTCTTT.

The chain has TRBV11-3 and TRBJ1-1; 7 bases line up with TRBD1. V was pared by 1 base and J by 10 bases, with 9 bases of the junction left unmatched. There are 14 residues in the CDR3. Germline CDR1 SGHNT, CDR2 YENEEA. As DNA, the CDR3 is TGTGCCAGCAGCTTAGGGCAAGGTGGGGACAGAGCTTTCTTT. Protein: CASSLGQGGDRAFF.

This rearrangement joins TRBV19 to TRBJ2-5; D might be TRBD2 (5 bases). The CDR3 runs 13 residues. CDR1 and CDR2 from the germline V gene are LNHDA and SQIVND (reference sequence). V lost 6 bases, J lost 1 base, and 9 bases lay in between. CDR3 in DNA: TGTGCCAGTAGAGACGGACTCCAAGAGACCCAGTACTTC. It translates to CASRDGLQETQYF.